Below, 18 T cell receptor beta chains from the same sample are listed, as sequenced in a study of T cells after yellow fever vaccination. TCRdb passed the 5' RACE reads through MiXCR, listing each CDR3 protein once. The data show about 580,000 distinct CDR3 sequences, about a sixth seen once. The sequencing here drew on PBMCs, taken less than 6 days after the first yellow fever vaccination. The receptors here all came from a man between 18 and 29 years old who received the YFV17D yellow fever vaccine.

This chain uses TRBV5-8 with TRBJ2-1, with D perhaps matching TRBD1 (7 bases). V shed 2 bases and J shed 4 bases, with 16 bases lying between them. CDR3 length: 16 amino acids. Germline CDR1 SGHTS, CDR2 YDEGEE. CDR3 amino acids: CASSFQLAGGYNEQFF. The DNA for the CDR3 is TGTGCCAGCAGCTTCCAATTGGCAGGGGGGTACAATGAGCAGTTCTTC. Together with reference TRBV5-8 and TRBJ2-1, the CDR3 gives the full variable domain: EAGVTQSPTHLIKTRGQQATLRCSPISGHTSVYWYQQALGLGLQFLLWYDEGEERNRGNFPPRFSGRQFPNYSSELNVNALELEDSALYLCASSFQLAGGYNEQFFGPGTRLTVL.

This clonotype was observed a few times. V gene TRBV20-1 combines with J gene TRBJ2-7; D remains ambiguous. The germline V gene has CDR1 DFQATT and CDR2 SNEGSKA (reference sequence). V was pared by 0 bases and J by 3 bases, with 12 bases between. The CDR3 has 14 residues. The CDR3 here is CSARDPVAGYEQYV. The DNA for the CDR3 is TGCAGTGCTAGAGATCCCGTGGCAGGCTACGAGCAGTACGTC.

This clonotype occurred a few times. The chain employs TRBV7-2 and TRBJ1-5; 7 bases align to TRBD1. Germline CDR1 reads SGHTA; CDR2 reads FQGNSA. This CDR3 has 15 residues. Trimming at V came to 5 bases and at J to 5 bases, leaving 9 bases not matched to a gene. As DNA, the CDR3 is TGTGCCAGCAGCGCTTGGGACAGTGGGTATCAGCCCCAGCATTTT. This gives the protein CASSAWDSGYQPQHF.

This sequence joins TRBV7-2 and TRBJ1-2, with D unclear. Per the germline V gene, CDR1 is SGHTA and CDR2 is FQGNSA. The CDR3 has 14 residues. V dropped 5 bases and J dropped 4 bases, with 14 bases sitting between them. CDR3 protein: CASSPSEEGYGYTF. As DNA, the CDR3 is TGTGCCAGCAGCCCCTCGGAGGAGGGCTATGGCTACACCTTC.

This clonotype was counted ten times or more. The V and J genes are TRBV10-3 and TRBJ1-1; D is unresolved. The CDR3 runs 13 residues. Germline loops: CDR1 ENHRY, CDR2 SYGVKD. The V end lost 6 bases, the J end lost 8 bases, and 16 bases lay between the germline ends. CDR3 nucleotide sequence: TGTGCCATCAGAAGAACCGACGGATCGGAAGCTTTCTTT. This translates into CAIRRTDGSEAFF.

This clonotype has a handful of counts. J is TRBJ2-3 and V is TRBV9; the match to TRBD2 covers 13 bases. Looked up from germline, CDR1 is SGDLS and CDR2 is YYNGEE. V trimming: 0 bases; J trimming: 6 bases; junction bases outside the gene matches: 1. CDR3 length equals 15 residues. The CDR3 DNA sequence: TGTGCCAGCAGCGTAGCGACTAGCGGGGGGGATACGCAGTATTTT. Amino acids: CASSVATSGGDTQYF.

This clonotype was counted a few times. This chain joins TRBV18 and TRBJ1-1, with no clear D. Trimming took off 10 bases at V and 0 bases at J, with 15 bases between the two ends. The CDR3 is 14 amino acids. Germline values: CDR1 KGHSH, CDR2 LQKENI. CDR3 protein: CATGKSGLNTEAFF. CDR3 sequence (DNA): TGTGCCACAGGCAAGTCCGGACTGAACACTGAAGCTTTCTTT.

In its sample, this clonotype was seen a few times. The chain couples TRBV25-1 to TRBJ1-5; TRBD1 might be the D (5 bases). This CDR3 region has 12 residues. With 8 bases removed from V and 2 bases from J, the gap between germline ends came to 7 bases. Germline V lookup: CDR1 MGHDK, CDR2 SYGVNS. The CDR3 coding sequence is TGTGCCAGCCAGGGTGGCAATCAGCCCCAGCATTTT. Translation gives CASQGGNQPQHF.

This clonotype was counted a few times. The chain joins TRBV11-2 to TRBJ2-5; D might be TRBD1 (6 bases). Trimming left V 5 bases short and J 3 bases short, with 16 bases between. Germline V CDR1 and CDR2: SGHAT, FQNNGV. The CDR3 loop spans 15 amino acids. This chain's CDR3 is CASSRTTGSEETQYF. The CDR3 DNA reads TGTGCCAGCAGCAGAACCACAGGGTCCGAAGAGACCCAGTACTTC.

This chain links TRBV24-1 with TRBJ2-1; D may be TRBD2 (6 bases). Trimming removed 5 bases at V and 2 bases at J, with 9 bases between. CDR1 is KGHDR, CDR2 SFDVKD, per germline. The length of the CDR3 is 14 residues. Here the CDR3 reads CATSGGVPYNEQFF. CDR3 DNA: TGTGCCACCAGTGGCGGGGTTCCCTACAATGAGCAGTTCTTC.

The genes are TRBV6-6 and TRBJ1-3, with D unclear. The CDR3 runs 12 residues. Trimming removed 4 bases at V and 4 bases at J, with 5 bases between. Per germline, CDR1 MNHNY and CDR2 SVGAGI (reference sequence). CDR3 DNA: TGTGCCAGCAGTTGGCCCGGAAACACCATATATTTT. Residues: CASSWPGNTIYF.

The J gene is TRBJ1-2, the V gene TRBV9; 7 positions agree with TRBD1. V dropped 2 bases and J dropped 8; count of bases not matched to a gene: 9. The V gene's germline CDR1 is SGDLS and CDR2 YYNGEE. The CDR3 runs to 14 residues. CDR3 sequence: CASSVPGGGRGYTF. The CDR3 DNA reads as TGTGCCAGCAGCGTCCCAGGGGGGGGCCGGGGCTACACCTTC.

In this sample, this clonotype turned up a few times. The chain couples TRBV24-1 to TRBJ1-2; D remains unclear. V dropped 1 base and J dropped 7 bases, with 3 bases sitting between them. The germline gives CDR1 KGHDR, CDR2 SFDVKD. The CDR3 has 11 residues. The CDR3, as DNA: TGTGCCACCAGTGATTTTGGTGGCTACACCTTC. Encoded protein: CATSDFGGYTF.

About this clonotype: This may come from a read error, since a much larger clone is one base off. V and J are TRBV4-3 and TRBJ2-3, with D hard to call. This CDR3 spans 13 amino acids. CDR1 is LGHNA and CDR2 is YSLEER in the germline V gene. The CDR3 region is CSSSHTYKDTQYF. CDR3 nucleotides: TGCTCCAGCAGCCATACTTATAAAGATACGCAGTATTTT.

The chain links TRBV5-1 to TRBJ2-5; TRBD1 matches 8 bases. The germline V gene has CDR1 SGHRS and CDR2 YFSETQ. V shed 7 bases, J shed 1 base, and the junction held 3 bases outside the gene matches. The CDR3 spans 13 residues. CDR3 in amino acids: CASDTGGQETQYF. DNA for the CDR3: TGCGCCAGCGATACAGGGGGCCAAGAGACCCAGTACTTC.

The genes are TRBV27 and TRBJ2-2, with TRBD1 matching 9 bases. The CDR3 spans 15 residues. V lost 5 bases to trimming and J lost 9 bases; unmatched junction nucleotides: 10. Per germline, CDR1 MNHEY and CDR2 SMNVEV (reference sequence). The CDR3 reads CASSLPGTGFRELFF. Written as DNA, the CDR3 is TGTGCCAGCAGTCTTCCCGGGACAGGGTTTAGGGAGCTGTTTTTT.

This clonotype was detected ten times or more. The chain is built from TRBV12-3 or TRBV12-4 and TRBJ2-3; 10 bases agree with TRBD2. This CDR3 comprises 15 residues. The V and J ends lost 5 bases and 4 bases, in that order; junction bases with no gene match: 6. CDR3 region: CASSTSGGAADTQYF. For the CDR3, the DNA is TGTGCCAGCAGTACCAGCGGGGGGGCCGCAGATACGCAGTATTTT.

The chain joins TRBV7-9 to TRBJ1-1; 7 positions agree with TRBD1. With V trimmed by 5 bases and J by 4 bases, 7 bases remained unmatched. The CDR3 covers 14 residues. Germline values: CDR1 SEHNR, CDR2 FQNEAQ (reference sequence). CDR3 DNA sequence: TGTGCCAGCAGCGCAGGGGGAGGGGGCACTGAAGCTTTCTTT. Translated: CASSAGGGGTEAFF.